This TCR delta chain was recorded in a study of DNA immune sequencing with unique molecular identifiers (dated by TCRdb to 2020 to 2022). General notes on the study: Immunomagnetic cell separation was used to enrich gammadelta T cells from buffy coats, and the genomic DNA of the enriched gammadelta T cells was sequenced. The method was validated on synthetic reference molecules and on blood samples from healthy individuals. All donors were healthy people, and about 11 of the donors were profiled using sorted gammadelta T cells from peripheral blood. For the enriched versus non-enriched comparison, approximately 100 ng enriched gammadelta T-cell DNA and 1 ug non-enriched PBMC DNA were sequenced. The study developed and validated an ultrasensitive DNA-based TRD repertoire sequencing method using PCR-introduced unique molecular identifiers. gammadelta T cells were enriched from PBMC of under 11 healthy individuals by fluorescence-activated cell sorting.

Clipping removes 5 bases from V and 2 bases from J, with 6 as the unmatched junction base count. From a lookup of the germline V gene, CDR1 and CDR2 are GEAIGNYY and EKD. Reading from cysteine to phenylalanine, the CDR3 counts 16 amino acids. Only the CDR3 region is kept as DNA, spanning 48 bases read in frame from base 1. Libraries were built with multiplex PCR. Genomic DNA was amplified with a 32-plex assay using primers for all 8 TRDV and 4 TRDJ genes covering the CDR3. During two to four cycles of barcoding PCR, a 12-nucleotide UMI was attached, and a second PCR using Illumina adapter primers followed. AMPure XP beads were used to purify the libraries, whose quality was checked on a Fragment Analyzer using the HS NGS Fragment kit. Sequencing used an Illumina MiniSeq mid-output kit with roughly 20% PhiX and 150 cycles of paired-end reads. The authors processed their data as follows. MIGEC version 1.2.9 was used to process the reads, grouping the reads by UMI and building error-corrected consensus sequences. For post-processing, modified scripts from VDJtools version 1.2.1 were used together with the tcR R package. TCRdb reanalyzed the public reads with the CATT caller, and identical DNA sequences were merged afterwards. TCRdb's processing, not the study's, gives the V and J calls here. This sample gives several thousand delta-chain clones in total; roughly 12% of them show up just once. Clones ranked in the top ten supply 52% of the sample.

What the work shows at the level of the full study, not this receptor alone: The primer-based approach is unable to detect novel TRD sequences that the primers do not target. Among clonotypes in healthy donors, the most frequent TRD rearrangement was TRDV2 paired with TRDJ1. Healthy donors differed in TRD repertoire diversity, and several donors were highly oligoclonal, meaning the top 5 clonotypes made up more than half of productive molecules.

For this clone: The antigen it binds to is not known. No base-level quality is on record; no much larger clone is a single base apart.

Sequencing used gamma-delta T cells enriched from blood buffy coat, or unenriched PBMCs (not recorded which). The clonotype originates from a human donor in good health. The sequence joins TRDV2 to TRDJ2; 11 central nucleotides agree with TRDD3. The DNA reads TGTGCCTGTGCCCGCTGGGGGATACTCTTGACAGCACAACTCTTCTTT. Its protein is CACARWGILLTAQLFF.